This TCR beta chain was observed in a study of tumor-infiltrating lymphocytes in primary liver carcinoma. Study details: Lesions, classed as T1-T3 N0M0, spanned roughly 4.2 to 11 cm across.

Study-level findings and limits: Pairs of tumor regions overlapped more than tumor-adjacent and tumor-blood pairs did.

Trimming shortened V by 3 bases and J by 8 bases, and 20 bases separated the two germline ends. Germline-derived CDR1 and CDR2 are SGHDT and YYEEEE. The CDR3 is 16 amino acids. Synthesis of TCR beta cDNA was carried out from around 540 ng total RNA with a constant-region primer. ARM-PCR, slightly modified, supplied the TCR beta libraries through three nested multiplex PCR rounds. Both of the initial two PCR rounds ran for roughly 10 cycles and employed TRBV1-TRBV30 forward primers alongside a C-beta reverse primer. TCRdb re-called the multiplex PCR reads with MiXCR, one entry per CDR3 protein. Of about 310,000 distinct CDR3 sequences listed, around three fifths are singletons. For blood RNA, unsorted whole blood served as the source, and germline DNA was extracted too. Donors were untreated and chronically infected with HBV. Concerning this clonotype: What it binds is unknown.

Sequencing was performed on peripheral blood. The chain has TRBV5-6 and TRBJ2-2; weak D call: TRBD2 (5 bases). The receptor was isolated from a woman aged 30 to 39 with primary liver carcinoma and hepatitis B virus infection. The CDR3: CASSYGGVWLYGELFF. The CDR3 DNA sequence: TGTGCCAGCAGCTACGGAGGAGTGTGGCTCTATGGGGAGCTGTTTTTT.